This T cell receptor beta chain came from a study of blood T cells in healthy people across ages. Combining a sample-barcoded 5' primer with a J-beta primer mix, a second PCR ran for 7 to 11 cycles. TCRdb reanalysed the 5' RACE reads using MiXCR and keeps one entry per CDR3 protein. The sample yields about 1.1 million distinct CDR3 sequences, around two fifths seen once. The CDR3 has 17 amino acids. Germline trimming cut 3 bases from V and 3 bases from J; bases unmatched to any gene: 13. Per germline, CDR1 SGHRS and CDR2 YFSETQ. This clonotype was observed at least ten times. This clonotype was obtained from a man aged 18 to 30 in good health. The source material was blood. The chain is built from TRBV5-1 and TRBJ1-2; TRBD1 matches 8 bases. CDR3 protein: CASSSRGQGQYYYGYTF. The CDR3 DNA sequence: TGCGCCAGCAGCTCTCGTGGACAGGGCCAATACTACTATGGCTACACCTTC.